Following are 24 T cell receptor beta chains from one sample sequenced in a study of T cell clonality in common variable immunodeficiency. Data came from immunoSEQ multiplex PCR; TCRdb stores just in-frame clones and leaves some out. In total the sample includes 45,000 to 60,000 clones, none of them seen once. The sequencing input was peripheral blood mononuclear cells. Receptors originate from a person between 18 and 75 years old in good health.

Ten or more counts support this clone. With the read ending 3 residues before the CDR3 end, the germline J gene is used to fill in that end. The V call is TRBV29-1, the J call TRBJ1-2; TRBD1 matches at 7 bases. In germline, CDR1 is SQVTM, CDR2 ANQGSEA. The CDR3 is 13 amino acids. J gave up 0 bases and V 6 bases, and 4 bases lay outside the gene matches. The CDR3 bases that were read are TGCAGCGTGGGACAGCGAGCTAACTATGGC. It translates to CSVGQRANYG. The full-length CDR3 reads as CSVGQRANYGYTF.

This clone was seen ten or more times. The read halts 3 residues ahead of the CDR3 end, with the missing end drawn from the germline J gene. The chain carries TRBV20-1 and TRBJ2-3; 10 nucleotides agree with TRBD2. This CDR3 has 14 amino acids. Germline V CDR1 and CDR2: DFQATT, SNEGSKA (reference sequence). V lost 4 bases, J lost 3 bases, and 4 bases stayed unmatched. The sequenced CDR3 bases are TGCAGTGCTAAGAGCGGGGGGGCGACAGATACG. Its translation: CSAKSGGATDT. The full CDR3 sequence reads CSAKSGGATDTQYF.

This clone was found many times. Read data end 3 residues before the CDR3 end; the end is taken from the germline J gene. The chain uses TRBV6-1 and TRBJ2-6; a possible D gene is TRBD1 (5 bases). V was clipped by 2 bases and J by 1 base, with 9 bases between them. This CDR3 is built from 16 residues. In germline, CDR1 is MNHNS, CDR2 SASEGT. Here the CDR3 reads CASSESPGSGANVLTF. The covered CDR3 bases are TGTGCCAGCAGTGAATCCCCAGGGTCTGGGGCCAACGTC.

This clone was counted ten times or more. The CDR3 DNA, read in part, is TGTGCCAGCGCCTTCGGAGACAGGGGACCGATCACAGATACG. Its protein product is CASAFGDRGPITDT. The full CDR3 sequence reads CASAFGDRGPITDTQYF. The rearrangement links TRBV28 to TRBJ2-3, with 8 bases aligning to TRBD1. The read halts 3 residues ahead of the CDR3 end, with the missing end drawn from the germline J gene. CDR3 length: 17 residues. CDR1 is MDHEN and CDR2 is SYDVKM in the germline V gene. V lost 8 bases to trimming and J lost 2 bases; unmatched junction nucleotides: 15.

In its sample, this clone was seen many times. Read coverage stops 3 residues before the CDR3 terminus; the germline J gene supplies the remainder. This chain joins TRBV6-1 and TRBJ1-1; D ambiguous. V was trimmed by 3 bases and J by 5 bases, leaving 7 bases between them. CDR1 is MNHNS and CDR2 is SASEGT in the germline V gene. There are 12 residues in the CDR3. The covered CDR3 bases are TGTGCCAGCAGTGAGCGGAGTACTGAA. The encoded protein is CASSERSTE. The entire CDR3 protein is CASSERSTEAFF.

This clone showed up many times. The read falls 3 residues short of the CDR3 end, and the missing part is taken from the germline J gene. The rearrangement uses TRBV19 and TRBJ1-2; 9 bases are a match to TRBD1. The V gene end was trimmed by 3 bases and the J gene end by 6 bases; junction bases not matched to a gene: 5. Germline V gene sequence: CDR1 LNHDA, CDR2 SQIVND (reference sequence). The CDR3 covers 14 residues. CDR3 sequence reads: CASSIPWTGDGYTF. The part of the CDR3 DNA that was read is TGTGCCAGTAGTATCCCGTGGACAGGGGATGGC.

This clone was observed at least ten times. The CDR3 extends 3 residues past the end of the read, so its final part is completed from the germline J gene. The chain links TRBV6-2 or TRBV6-3 to TRBJ1-2, with 8 positions matching TRBD1. Germline CDR1 reads MNHEY; CDR2 reads SVGEGT. The CDR3 runs 17 residues. V lost 2 bases and J lost 2; bases outside the gene matches: 10. This chain's CDR3 is CASSYGPPRTGNYGYTF. The sequenced part of the CDR3 DNA is TGTGCCAGCAGTTACGGCCCTCCCCGGACAGGGAACTATGGC.

This clone was found many times. This sample includes further DNA sequences coding for the same CDR3. CDR3 DNA (partial): TGTGCCAGCAGCTTAGCGGGGGGGCCATACAATGAG. Translation: CASSLAGGPYNE. The whole CDR3 reads CASSLAGGPYNEQFF. The genes are TRBV7-9 and TRBJ2-1, with D tentatively TRBD2 (7 bases). The DNA ends 3 residues before the CDR3 does, and the rest of the CDR3 is filled in from the germline J gene. Trimming cost V 0 bases and J 4 bases, with 10 bases left between them. CDR1 is SEHNR and CDR2 is FQNEAQ in the germline V gene (reference sequence). This CDR3 is built from 15 residues.

This clone was found many times. Read sequence stops 3 residues before the CDR3 end, and the germline J gene provides the missing end. This sequence joins TRBV30 and TRBJ2-3, with D perhaps TRBD2 (5 bases). CDR3 size: 14 residues. CDR1 and CDR2 (germline): GTSNPN, SVGIG (reference sequence). CDR3 in amino acids: CAWSLRGKQETQYF. The sequenced part of the CDR3 DNA is TGTGCCTGGAGCCTCCGGGGTAAGCAAGAGACG.

As concerns this clone: The CDR3 goes on 3 residues after the read ends, and that part is filled in from the germline J gene. The V call is TRBV30, the J call TRBJ2-4; D gene ambiguous. Germline V gives CDR1 GTSNPN, CDR2 SVGIG (reference sequence). This CDR3 region has 11 residues. CDR3 region: CAWKSHYGQYF. The CDR3 bases that were read are TGTGCCTGGAAGAGCCACTATGGT.

Comments on this clone: The observed sequence ends 3 residues before the CDR3 terminus, with the missing tail filled in from the germline J gene. At the DNA level, this CDR3 is encoded by other sequences in the same sample as well. V is TRBV19 and J is TRBJ2-7; 9 bases are shared with TRBD1. The CDR3 totals 14 residues. Trimming removed 5 bases from V and 2 bases from J; junction bases left unmatched: 4. Per germline, CDR1 LNHDA and CDR2 SQIVND (reference sequence). CDR3 in amino acids: CASSPGTGPYEQYF. The sequenced CDR3 bases are TGTGCCAGTAGTCCGGGGACAGGGCCCTACGAG. Supplemented by reference TRBV19 and TRBJ2-7, the full variable domain reads DGGITQSPKYLFRKEGQNVTLSCEQNLNHDAMYWYRQDPGQGLRLIYYSQIVNDFQKGDIAEGYSVSREKKESFPLTVTSAQKNPTAFYLCASSPGTGPYEQYFGPGTRLTVT.

This clone has a count of ten or more. Compared with germline, one end of the junction differs, possibly owing to a read error. From the germline J gene comes the end of the CDR3, since the read stops 3 residues before it. The chain joins TRBV5-1 to TRBJ2-1, with 7 bases fitting TRBD2. Germline values: CDR1 SGHRS, CDR2 YFSETQ. This CDR3 has 14 amino acids. CDR3 loop: CASTLGGGYNEQFF. Incomplete CDR3 DNA: TGCGCCAGCACCTTGGGGGGGGGATACAATGAG.

This clone was picked up a small number of times. The read ends 3 residues shy of where the CDR3 ends; the end is completed using the germline J gene. The chain uses TRBV20-1 and TRBJ2-5; 15 bases fit TRBD2. CDR3 size: 16 residues. CDR1 DFQATT and CDR2 SNEGSKA come from the germline V gene (reference sequence). The V gene end was trimmed by 4 bases and the J gene end by 5 bases; junction bases not matched to a gene: 8. This CDR3 reads CSATRTSGGAQETQYF. The sequenced CDR3 bases are TGCAGTGCTACCCGGACTAGCGGGGGGGCTCAGGAGACC.

This clone appeared many times. Coverage ceases 3 residues before the CDR3 finishes, and the germline J gene fills in the end. V usage is TRBV29-1 and J usage is TRBJ1-2; no firm D call. Deletions cut 3 bases from V and 1 base from J, with 6 bases between. The CDR3 runs 12 residues. The germline CDR1 and CDR2 sequences are SQVTM and ANQGSEA. CDR3 DNA (partial): TGCAGCGTTGATTCCGTTAACTATGGC. It yields the protein CSVDSVNYG. The whole CDR3 protein reads CSVDSVNYGYTF.

This clone was counted ten times or more. CDR3 DNA, as far as it was read: TGTGCCAGCAGTTCCGCCGGCGGGGGGCCAGGC. Amino acid sequence: CASSSAGGGPG. The entire CDR3 is CASSSAGGGPGYTF. J is TRBJ1-2 and V is TRBV12-3 or TRBV12-4; a possible D gene is TRBD1 (6 bases). From the germline J gene comes the end of the CDR3, since the read stops 3 residues before it. CDR3 length: 14 amino acids.

Regarding this clone: The junction and the germline gene differ at one end; a read error may be behind it. The read is 3 residues too short to cover the CDR3 end, so that end is filled in from the germline J gene. The sample contains more than one DNA sequence encoding this CDR3. The chain links TRBV18 to TRBJ1-3, with 7 bases matching TRBD1. The CDR3 has 16 residues. Germline V gene sequence: CDR1 KGHSH, CDR2 LQKENI. The sequenced part of the CDR3 DNA is TGTGCCAGCTCACCGACCGGGACAGTCTCTGGAAACACG. Protein: CASSPTGTVSGNT. The CDR3 in full is CASSPTGTVSGNTIYF.

This clone was recorded many times. The CDR3 end lies 3 residues beyond the end of the read and is filled in from the germline J gene. The chain recombines TRBV20-1 with TRBJ1-2, with 12 bases aligning to TRBD1. J was trimmed by 3 bases and V by 3 bases; bases with no gene match: 5. Germline V gene sequence: CDR1 DFQATT, CDR2 SNEGSKA (reference sequence). The length of the CDR3 is 15 residues. This CDR3 is CSASGTGGRYYGYTF. The covered CDR3 bases are TGCAGTGCTAGTGGGACAGGGGGCAGGTACTATGGC.

This clone came up many times. With the read ending 3 residues before the CDR3 end, the germline J gene is used to fill in that end. This chain uses TRBV5-1 with TRBJ2-3, with 8 bases fitting TRBD1. Germline V CDR1 and CDR2: SGHRS, YFSETQ. The CDR3 runs 15 residues. The junction had 11 bases not matched to a gene; V was cut back by 5 bases and J by 6 bases. The CDR3 DNA, read in part, is TGCGCCAGCAGGGCCCAGGACAGGGTTGGGGATACG. Protein product: CASRAQDRVGDT. The CDR3 reads in full as CASRAQDRVGDTQYF.

The table lists this clone with a few counts. The CDR3 end lies 3 residues beyond the end of the read and is filled in from the germline J gene. The chain joins TRBV7-7 to TRBJ1-2, with 7 nucleotides matching TRBD1. In germline, CDR1 is SSHAT, CDR2 FNYEAQ (reference sequence). This CDR3 is built from 14 residues. The DNA read from the CDR3 is TGTGCCAGCAGCTTAGGACAGGGTTCCTACGAC. It translates to CASSLGQGSYD. The entire CDR3 protein reads CASSLGQGSYDYTF.

This clone was recorded many times. CDR3: CASSERSRDYGYTF. CDR3 bases read: TGTGCCAGCAGTGAACGTTCAAGGGACTATGGC. This chain joins TRBV6-1 and TRBJ1-2; D gene ambiguous. The read terminates 3 residues before the CDR3 end, so the remaining end is supplied by the germline J gene. The length of the CDR3 is 14 residues. Germline values: CDR1 MNHNS, CDR2 SASEGT. V lost 2 bases to trimming and J lost 3 bases, with 10 bases between them.

This clone was seen at least ten times. The CDR3 is cut off 3 residues early in the read; its end comes from the germline J gene. V gene TRBV13 combines with J gene TRBJ1-2, with 10 bases that match TRBD1. CDR1 and CDR2 (germline): PRHDT, FYEKMQ (reference sequence). After removal of 8 bases from V and 2 bases from J, the junction contained 2 bases not matched to a gene. The CDR3 is 13 amino acids. The CDR3 sequence is CASQGQGNYGYTF. The DNA read from the CDR3 is TGTGCCAGCCAGGGACAGGGGAACTATGGC.

This clone was seen at least ten times. The CDR3 extends 3 residues past the end of the read, so its final part is completed from the germline J gene. The chain combines TRBV6-2 or TRBV6-3 with TRBJ2-7; possible D gene TRBD2, 6 bases. V lost 7 bases and J 4 bases, leaving 14 bases between the germline ends. The CDR3 covers 13 residues. Germline V gene lookup returns CDR1 MNHEY and CDR2 SVGEGT. The sequenced part of the CDR3 DNA is TGTGCCAGCAATTCGGGACTCCGTTACGAG. This codes for CASNSGLRYE. The whole CDR3 protein reads CASNSGLRYEQYF.

This clone was counted ten times or more. The CDR3 end is not reached by the read, which stops 3 residues before it; the germline J gene fills it in. The chain combines TRBV12-3 or TRBV12-4 with TRBJ1-1; 7 positions agree with TRBD1. With 5 bases clipped from V and 4 bases from J, the junction kept 10 bases outside the gene matches. This CDR3 has 15 amino acids. CDR3 protein: CASSLSFQGGTEAFF. CDR3 DNA (partial): TGTGCCAGCAGTCTTTCTTTTCAGGGGGGCACTGAA.

In the case of this clone: A much larger clone is a single base away; this may be a read error. The read is 3 residues too short to cover the CDR3 end, so that end is filled in from the germline J gene. This sample also contains other DNA sequences that code for the same CDR3. This chain connects TRBV7-2 to TRBJ1-3; possibly TRBD1 for D (5 bases). Germline V gene data show CDR1 as SGHTA and CDR2 as FQGNSA. The CDR3 is made up of 14 amino acids. Here the CDR3 reads CASSFRVSGNTIYF. CDR3 bases read: TGTGCCAGCAGCTTCAGGGTTTCTGGAAACACA.